These 7 T cell receptor beta chains were sequenced from one sample in a study of cytomegalovirus exposure and HLA in healthy donors. With 60 Vbeta and 13 Jbeta primers, the PCR was carried out. TCRdb's copy holds only in-frame clones and misses some; the assay was immunoSEQ multiplex PCR. The repertoire holds over 150,000 clones, 70% to 80% seen once, with more than 9.5% in the top ten. Specimen: PBMCs. All receptors come from a man younger than 35 in good health and CMV-seropositive.

The chain carries TRBV28 and TRBJ2-2; TRBD1 agrees at 8 bases. The J segment lost 6 bases and the V segment lost 4 bases, leaving 13 bases of the junction unmatched. The CDR3 loop spans 17 amino acids. The V gene's germline CDR1 is MDHEN and CDR2 SYDVKM. This CDR3 is CASSSPRARGRAGELFF. The CDR3 region has the DNA TGTGCCAGCAGTTCCCCTAGAGCCAGGGGGCGCGCCGGGGAGCTGTTTTTT. Full variable domain (outside the CDR3, taken from reference TRBV28 and TRBJ2-2): DVKVTQSSRYLVKRTGEKVFLECVQDMDHENMFWYRQDPGLGLRLIYFSYDVKMKEKGDIPEGYSVSREKKERFSLILESASTNQTSMYLCASSSPRARGRAGELFFGEGSRLTVL.

The V call is TRBV2, the J call TRBJ2-7; 7 bases are a match to TRBD1. CDR1 is SNHLY and CDR2 is FYNNEI in the germline V gene. The CDR3 spans 14 residues. The J segment lost 3 bases and the V segment lost 7 bases, leaving 9 bases of the junction unmatched. The chain's CDR3 is CASKTGTALYEQYF. CDR3 DNA sequence: TGTGCCAGCAAAACCGGGACAGCTCTCTACGAGCAGTACTTC.

The chain is built from TRBV5-1 and TRBJ1-1, with D perhaps TRBD1 (6 bases). Germline CDR1 and CDR2: SGHRS and YFSETQ. CDR3 length: 14 amino acids. V shed 3 bases and J shed 1 base, with 10 bases lying between them. The CDR3 sequence is CASSSGTRNTEAFF. CDR3 DNA sequence: TGCGCCAGCAGCTCGGGGACACGGAACACTGAAGCTTTCTTT. Filled out from reference TRBV5-1 and TRBJ1-1, the complete variable domain reads KAGVTQTPRYLIKTRGQQVTLSCSPISGHRSVSWYQQTPGQGLQFLFEYFSETQRNKGNFPGRFSGRQFSNSRSEMNVSTLELGDSALYLCASSSGTRNTEAFFGQGTRLTVV.

This rearrangement joins TRBV2 to TRBJ1-2, with a tentative D call TRBD1 (5 bases). Germline V gene data show CDR1 as SNHLY and CDR2 as FYNNEI. This CDR3 contains 14 residues. V lost 6 bases to trimming and J lost 4 bases, with 15 bases between them. The CDR3 region has the DNA TGTGCCAGCAGAGGACATGGGCATCCCTATGGCTACACCTTC. Translation: CASRGHGHPYGYTF. Full variable domain (missing parts from reference TRBV2 and TRBJ1-2): EPEVTQTPSHQVTQMGQEVILRCVPISNHLYFYWYRQILGQKVEFLVSFYNNEISEKSEIFDDQFSVERPDGSNFTLKIRSTKLEDSAMYFCASRGHGHPYGYTFGSGTRLTVV.

The genes are TRBV7-8 and TRBJ2-1; tentative D call: TRBD2 (5 bases). The germline CDR1 and CDR2 sequences are SGHVS and FQNEAQ. The V end was cut by 5 bases, the J end by 5 bases, with 19 bases between. CDR3 length equals 16 residues. CDR3 nucleotides: TGTGCCAGCAGCCCCGATCGTTTGGGAGTTAACAATGAGCAGTTCTTC. This codes for CASSPDRLGVNNEQFF.

This clone was seen just once. The chain carries TRBV29-1 and TRBJ1-1; maybe TRBD1 (5 bases). The CDR3 runs 12 residues. Germline CDR1 reads SQVTM; CDR2 reads ANQGSEA. The ends were cut back, 5 bases at V and 5 bases at J, with 12 bases in the middle. The CDR3 nucleotides are TGCAGCGTTAATCTGGGGCCGACTGAAGCTTTCTTT. This translates into CSVNLGPTEAFF.

The V call is TRBV19, the J call TRBJ2-3, with TRBD1 matching 10 bases. V gave up 0 bases and J gave up 7 bases; unmatched junction bases: 10. CDR3 length: 17 amino acids. Germline-derived CDR1 and CDR2 are LNHDA and SQIVND (reference sequence). CDR3 residues: CASSIDATPGQGNTQYF. In nucleotides, the CDR3 is TGTGCCAGTAGTATAGACGCTACCCCGGGACAGGGGAATACGCAGTATTTT.